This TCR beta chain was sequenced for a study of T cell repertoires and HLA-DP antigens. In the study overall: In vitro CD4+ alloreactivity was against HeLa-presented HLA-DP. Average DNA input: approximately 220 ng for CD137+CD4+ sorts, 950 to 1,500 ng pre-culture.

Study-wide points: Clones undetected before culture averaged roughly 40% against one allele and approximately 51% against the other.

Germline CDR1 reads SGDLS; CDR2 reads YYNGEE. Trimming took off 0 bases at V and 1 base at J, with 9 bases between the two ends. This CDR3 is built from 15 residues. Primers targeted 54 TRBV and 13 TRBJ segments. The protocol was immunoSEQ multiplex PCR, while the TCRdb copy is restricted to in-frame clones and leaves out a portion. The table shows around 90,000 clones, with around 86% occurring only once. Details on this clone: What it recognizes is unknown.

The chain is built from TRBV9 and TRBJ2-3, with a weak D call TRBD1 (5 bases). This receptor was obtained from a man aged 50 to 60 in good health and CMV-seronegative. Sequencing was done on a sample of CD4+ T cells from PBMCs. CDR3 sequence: CASSVGGHGTDTQYF. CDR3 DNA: TGTGCCAGCAGCGTAGGAGGACACGGCACAGATACGCAGTATTTT.